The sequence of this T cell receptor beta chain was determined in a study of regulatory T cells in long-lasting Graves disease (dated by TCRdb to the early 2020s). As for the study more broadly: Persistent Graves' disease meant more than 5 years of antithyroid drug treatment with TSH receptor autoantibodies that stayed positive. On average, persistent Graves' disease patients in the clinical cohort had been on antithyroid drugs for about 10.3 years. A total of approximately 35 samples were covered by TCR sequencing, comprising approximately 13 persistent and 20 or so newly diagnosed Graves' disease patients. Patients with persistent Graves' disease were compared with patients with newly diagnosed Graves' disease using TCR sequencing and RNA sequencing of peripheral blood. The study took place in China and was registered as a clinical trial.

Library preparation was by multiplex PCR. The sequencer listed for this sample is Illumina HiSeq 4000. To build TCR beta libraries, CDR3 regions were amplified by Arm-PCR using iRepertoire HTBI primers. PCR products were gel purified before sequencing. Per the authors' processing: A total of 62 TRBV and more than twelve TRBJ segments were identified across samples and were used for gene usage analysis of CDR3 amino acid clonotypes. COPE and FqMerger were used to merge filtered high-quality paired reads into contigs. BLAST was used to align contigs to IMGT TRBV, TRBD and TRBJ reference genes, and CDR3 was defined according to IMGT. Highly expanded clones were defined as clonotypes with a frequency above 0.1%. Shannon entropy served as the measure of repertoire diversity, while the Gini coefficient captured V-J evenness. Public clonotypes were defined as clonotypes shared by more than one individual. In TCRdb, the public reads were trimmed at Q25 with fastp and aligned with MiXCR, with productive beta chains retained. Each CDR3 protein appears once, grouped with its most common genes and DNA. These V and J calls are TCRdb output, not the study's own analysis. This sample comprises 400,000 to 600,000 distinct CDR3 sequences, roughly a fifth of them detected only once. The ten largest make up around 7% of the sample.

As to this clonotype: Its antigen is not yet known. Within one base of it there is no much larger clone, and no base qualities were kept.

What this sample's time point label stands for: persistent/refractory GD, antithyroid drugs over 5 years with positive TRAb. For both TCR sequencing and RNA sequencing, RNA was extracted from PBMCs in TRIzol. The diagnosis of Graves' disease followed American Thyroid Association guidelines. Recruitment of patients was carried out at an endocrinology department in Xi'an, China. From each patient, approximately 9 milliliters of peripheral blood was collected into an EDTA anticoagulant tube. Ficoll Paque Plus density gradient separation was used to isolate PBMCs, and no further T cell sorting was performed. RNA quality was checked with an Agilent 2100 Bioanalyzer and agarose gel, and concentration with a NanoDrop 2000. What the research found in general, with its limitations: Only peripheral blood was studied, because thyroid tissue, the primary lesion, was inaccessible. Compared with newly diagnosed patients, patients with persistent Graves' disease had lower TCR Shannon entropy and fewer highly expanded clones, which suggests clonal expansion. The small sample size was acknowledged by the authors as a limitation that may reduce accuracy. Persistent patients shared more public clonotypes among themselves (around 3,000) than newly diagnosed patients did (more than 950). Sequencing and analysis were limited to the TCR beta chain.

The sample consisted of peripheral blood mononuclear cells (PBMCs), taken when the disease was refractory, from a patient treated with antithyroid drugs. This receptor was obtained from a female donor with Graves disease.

The CDR3 protein is CASSQDHIFSYNEQFF. The bases read TGTGCCAGCAGCCAAGATCATATATTCTCCTACAATGAGCAGTTCTTC. The rearranged chain carries TRBV14 and TRBJ2-1; the D gene assignment is ambiguous. V is cut by 0 bases and J by 0 bases, and the space between the germline ends is 9 bases. The germline V gene specifies SGHDN as CDR1 and FVKESK as CDR2. Taken from cysteine to phenylalanine, the CDR3 has 16 residues. CDR3 DNA only is kept here, 48 bases in frame from base 1.